This T cell receptor beta chain was found in a study of regulatory T cells in long-lasting Graves disease. This clonotype was counted a few times. Its antigen remains unknown. The CDR3 is 14 amino acids. The germline gives CDR1 MNHEY, CDR2 SVGAGI. After removal of 4 bases from V and 10 bases from J, the junction contained 8 bases not matched to a gene. Study-wide findings and caveats: The sample size was small, and this may have reduced accuracy. Persistent disease exhibited a predilection for TRBV28, TRBJ1-2 and TRBJ2-5.

The time point denotes: persistent/refractory GD, antithyroid drugs over 5 years with positive TRAb. PBMC-derived RNA was used for the TCR library. Blood from the periphery, nine milliliters in all, was drawn into EDTA tubes. The TCR beta library used iRepertoire HTBI primers with Arm-PCR amplification of CDR3. TCRdb redid the calling of the multiplex PCR reads with MiXCR, one entry per CDR3 protein. The repertoire holds about 460,000 distinct CDR3 sequences, with 22% as singletons. Source: peripheral blood mononuclear cells (PBMCs), taken when the disease was refractory, from a patient treated with antithyroid drugs. This clonotype was obtained from a female donor with Graves disease. The chain is built from TRBV6-5 and TRBJ2-1, with 9 bases matching TRBD2. DNA of the CDR3: TGTGCCAGCAGTTCGGGGACTAGCCTGCCCGAGCAGTTCTTC. Amino acid sequence: CASSSGTSLPEQFF.